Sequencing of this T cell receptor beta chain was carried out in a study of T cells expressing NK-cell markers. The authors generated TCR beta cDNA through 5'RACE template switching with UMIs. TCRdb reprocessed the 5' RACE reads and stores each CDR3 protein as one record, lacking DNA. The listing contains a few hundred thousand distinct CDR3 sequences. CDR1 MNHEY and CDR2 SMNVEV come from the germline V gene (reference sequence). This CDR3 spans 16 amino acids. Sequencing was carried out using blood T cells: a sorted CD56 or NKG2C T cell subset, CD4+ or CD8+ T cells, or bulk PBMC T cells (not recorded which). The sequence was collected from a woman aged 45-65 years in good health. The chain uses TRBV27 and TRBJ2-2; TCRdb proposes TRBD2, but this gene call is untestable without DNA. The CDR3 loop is CASSPLTSGRTGELFF.